This section outlines one T cell receptor (beta chain) sequence together with its context. What it binds is unknown. The sample is drawn from a study of Tregs in tolerant kidney transplant recipients. Points from the study as a whole: Activated donor B cell expansion appeared to reveal the most relevant donor-specific TCRbeta repertoire. Tolerant patients' donor-specific Tregs expanded beyond overall Tregs, suggesting antigen-driven growth. For some patients, primers changed over time, blocking nucleotide-level comparison. Findings come from small patient numbers and require larger validation.

The J segment lost 7 bases and the V segment lost 4 bases, leaving 16 bases of the junction unmatched. CDR1 is MNHNS and CDR2 is SASEGT in the germline V gene. CDR3 size: 16 residues. The assay was immunoSEQ multiplex PCR, and TCRdb's table has in-frame clones only and misses some. The profile covers about 69,000 clones, with around nine tenths appearing a single time and around 0.4% taken by the ten largest. The chain employs TRBV6-1 and TRBJ2-7; 7 bases agree with TRBD1. The clonotype comes from a human donor who received a combined kidney and bone marrow transplant. Sequencing was performed on CD4+ T cells from blood, taken before the transplant. CDR3 DNA: TGTGCCAGCAGTGGTAGGACAGGCCTCTCTCTACGAGAGCAGTACTTC. Residues: CASSGRTGLSLREQYF.